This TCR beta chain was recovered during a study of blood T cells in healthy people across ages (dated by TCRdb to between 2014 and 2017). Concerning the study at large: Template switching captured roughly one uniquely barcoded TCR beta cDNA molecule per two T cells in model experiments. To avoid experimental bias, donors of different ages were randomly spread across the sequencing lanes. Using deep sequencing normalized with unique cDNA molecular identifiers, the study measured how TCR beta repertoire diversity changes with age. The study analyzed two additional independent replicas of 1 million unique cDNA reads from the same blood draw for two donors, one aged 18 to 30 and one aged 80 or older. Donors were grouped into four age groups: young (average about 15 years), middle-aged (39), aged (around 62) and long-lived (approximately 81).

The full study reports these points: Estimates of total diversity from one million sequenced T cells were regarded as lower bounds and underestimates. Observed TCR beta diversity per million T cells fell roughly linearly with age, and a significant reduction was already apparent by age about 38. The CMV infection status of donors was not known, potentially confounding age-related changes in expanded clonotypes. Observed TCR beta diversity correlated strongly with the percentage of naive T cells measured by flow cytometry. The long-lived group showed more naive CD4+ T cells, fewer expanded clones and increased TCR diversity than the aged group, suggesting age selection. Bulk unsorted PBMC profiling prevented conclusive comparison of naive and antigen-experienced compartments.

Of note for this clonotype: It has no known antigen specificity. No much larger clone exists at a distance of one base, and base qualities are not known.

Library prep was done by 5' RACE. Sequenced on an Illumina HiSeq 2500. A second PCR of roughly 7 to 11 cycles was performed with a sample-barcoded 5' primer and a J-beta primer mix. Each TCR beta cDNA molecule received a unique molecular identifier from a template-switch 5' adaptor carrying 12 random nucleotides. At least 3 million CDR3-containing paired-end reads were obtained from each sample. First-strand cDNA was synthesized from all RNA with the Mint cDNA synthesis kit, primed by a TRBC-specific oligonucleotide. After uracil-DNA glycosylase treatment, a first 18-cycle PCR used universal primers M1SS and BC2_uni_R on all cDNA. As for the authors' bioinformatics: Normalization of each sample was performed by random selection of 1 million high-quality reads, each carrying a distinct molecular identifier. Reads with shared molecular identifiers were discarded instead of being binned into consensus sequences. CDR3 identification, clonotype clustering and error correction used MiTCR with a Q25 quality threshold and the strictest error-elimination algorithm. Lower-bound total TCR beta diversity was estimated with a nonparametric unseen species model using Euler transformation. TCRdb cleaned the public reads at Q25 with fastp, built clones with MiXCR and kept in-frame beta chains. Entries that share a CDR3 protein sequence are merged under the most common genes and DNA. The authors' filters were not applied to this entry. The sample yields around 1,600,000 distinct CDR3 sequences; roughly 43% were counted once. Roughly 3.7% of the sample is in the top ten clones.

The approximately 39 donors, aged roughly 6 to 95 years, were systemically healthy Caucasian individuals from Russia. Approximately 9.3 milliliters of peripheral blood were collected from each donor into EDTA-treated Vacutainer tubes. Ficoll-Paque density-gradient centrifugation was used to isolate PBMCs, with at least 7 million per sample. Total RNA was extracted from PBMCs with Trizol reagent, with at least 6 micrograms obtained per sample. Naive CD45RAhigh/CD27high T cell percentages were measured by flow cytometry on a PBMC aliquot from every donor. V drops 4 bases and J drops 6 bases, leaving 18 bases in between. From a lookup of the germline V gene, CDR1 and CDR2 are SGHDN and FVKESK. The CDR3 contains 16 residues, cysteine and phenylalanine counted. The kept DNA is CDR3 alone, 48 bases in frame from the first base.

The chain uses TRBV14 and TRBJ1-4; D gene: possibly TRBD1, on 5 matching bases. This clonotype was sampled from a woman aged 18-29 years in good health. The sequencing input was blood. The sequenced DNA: TGTGCCAGCAGCCTCCTAGGTCGGGGGTCAGATGAAAAACTGTTTTTT. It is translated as CASSLLGRGSDEKLFF.